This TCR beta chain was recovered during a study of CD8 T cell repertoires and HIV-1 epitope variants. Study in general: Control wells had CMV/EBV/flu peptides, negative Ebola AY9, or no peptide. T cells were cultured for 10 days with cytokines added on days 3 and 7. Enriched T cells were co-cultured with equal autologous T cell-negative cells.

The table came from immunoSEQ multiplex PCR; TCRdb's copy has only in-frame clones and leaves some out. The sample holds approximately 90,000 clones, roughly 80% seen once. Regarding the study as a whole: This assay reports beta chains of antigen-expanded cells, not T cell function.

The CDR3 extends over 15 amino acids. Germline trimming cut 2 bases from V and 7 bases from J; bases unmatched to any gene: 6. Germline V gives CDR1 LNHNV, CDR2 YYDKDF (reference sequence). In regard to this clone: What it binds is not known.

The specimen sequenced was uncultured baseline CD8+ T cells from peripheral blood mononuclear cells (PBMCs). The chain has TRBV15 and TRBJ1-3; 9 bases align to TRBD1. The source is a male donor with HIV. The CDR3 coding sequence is TGTGCCACCAGCAGACCAGGGACAGGGAGGAACACCATATATTTT. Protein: CATSRPGTGRNTIYF. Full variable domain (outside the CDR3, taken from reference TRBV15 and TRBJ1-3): DAMVIQNPRYQVTQFGKPVTLSCSQTLNHNVMYWYQQKSSQAPKLLFHYYDKDFNNEADTPDNFQSRRPNTSFCFLDIRSPGLGDTAMYLCATSRPGTGRNTIYFGEGSWLTVV.